These 14 T cell receptor beta chains were all obtained from the same sample, sequenced in a study of cytomegalovirus exposure and HLA in healthy donors. TCRdb keeps only in-frame clones here, not all; method: immunoSEQ multiplex PCR. The sample has more than 300,000 clones; roughly 88% are singletons. The sample comprised PBMCs. The receptors derive from a woman aged 18-30 years in good health and CMV-seronegative.

V usage is TRBV9 and J usage is TRBJ2-3; TRBD2 agrees at 8 bases. This CDR3 is 15 amino acids long. Germline V CDR1 and CDR2: SGDLS, YYNGEE. The junction had 5 bases not matched to a gene; V was cut back by 4 bases and J by 1 base. In DNA, the CDR3 is TGTGCCAGCAGCCCAAACGGGGGGGGCACAGATACGCAGTATTTT. Protein product: CASSPNGGGTDTQYF.

The genes are TRBV27 and TRBJ1-1; the match to TRBD1 covers 8 bases. The V and J ends lost 3 bases and 1 base, in that order; junction bases with no gene match: 1. This CDR3 comprises 14 residues. Germline V CDR1 and CDR2: MNHEY, SMNVEV (reference sequence). The CDR3 DNA reads as TGTGCCAGCAGTTTTGGGACAGGGAACACTGAAGCTTTCTTT. This gives the protein CASSFGTGNTEAFF.

The genes are TRBV11-3 and TRBJ2-7; TRBD2 aligns across 11 bases. V lost 4 bases and J lost 5; bases outside the gene matches: 7. Germline V lookup: CDR1 SGHNT, CDR2 YENEEA. The CDR3 runs to 15 residues. The chain's CDR3 is CASSSLSGGVHEQYF. In DNA, the CDR3 is TGTGCCAGCAGCTCCCTTAGCGGGGGGGTCCACGAGCAGTACTTC.

V and J are TRBV9 and TRBJ2-7; tentative D call: TRBD1 (6 bases). Germline loops: CDR1 SGDLS, CDR2 YYNGEE. The CDR3 has 13 amino acids. V lost 3 bases, J lost 6 bases, and 13 bases lay in between. The CDR3: CASSGQGLTEQYF. CDR3 in DNA: TGTGCCAGCAGCGGGCAGGGGCTCACCGAGCAGTACTTC.

The chain links TRBV28 to TRBJ2-7; D perhaps matches TRBD1 (5 bases). The CDR3 loop spans 15 amino acids. Germline V gene data show CDR1 as MDHEN and CDR2 as SYDVKM. The V gene lost 1 base and the J gene lost 5 bases, with 15 bases spanning the gap. Written as DNA, the CDR3 is TGTGCCAGCAGTTTATTTAGGACACCAGGGAACGAGCAGTACTTC. It specifies CASSLFRTPGNEQYF.

The rearrangement uses TRBV28 and TRBJ2-3; TRBD2 agrees at 13 bases. Germline values: CDR1 MDHEN, CDR2 SYDVKM. CDR3 length: 15 residues. With 6 bases clipped from V and 3 bases from J, the junction kept 3 bases outside the gene matches. CDR3 coding DNA: TGTGCCAGCAGGACTAGCGGGGGGAGGACAGATACGCAGTATTTT. Translated: CASRTSGGRTDTQYF.

The chain has TRBV4-1 and TRBJ2-1; D not certain. Germline CDR1 MGHRA, CDR2 YSYEKL. The CDR3 is made up of 12 amino acids. V was pared by 0 bases and J by 9 bases, with 6 bases between. In DNA, the CDR3 is TGCGCCAGCAGCCAAGATCGGGTTGAGCAGTTCTTC. It codes for CASSQDRVEQFF.

The CDR3 nucleotides read TGTGCCAGCTCACCCCAGAAGGGGTCCGCAACTAATGAAAAACTGTTTTTT. As protein: CASSPQKGSATNEKLFF. J is TRBJ1-4 and V is TRBV18; D may be TRBD1 (5 bases). The CDR3 extends over 17 amino acids. Deletions cut 3 bases from V and 0 bases from J, with 14 bases between. Germline V gene sequence: CDR1 KGHSH, CDR2 LQKENI.

The chain has TRBV4-1 and TRBJ2-1; 7 bases agree with TRBD2. The CDR3 sequence is 16 residues long. Germline V CDR1 and CDR2: MGHRA, YSYEKL. The junction had 7 bases not matched to a gene; V was cut back by 1 base and J by 4 bases. CDR3 sequence reads: CASSQVGLAEYNEQFF. The CDR3 nucleotides are TGCGCCAGCAGCCAAGTCGGCCTAGCGGAGTACAATGAGCAGTTCTTC.

This chain links TRBV7-2 with TRBJ2-5; no clear D gene. The CDR3 sequence is 13 residues long. CDR1 is SGHTA, CDR2 FQGNSA, per germline. The V end lost 3 bases, the J end lost 5 bases, and 10 bases lay between the germline ends. DNA of the CDR3: TGTGCCAGCAGCTTTACTCGGCGGGAGACCCAGTACTTC. It yields the protein CASSFTRRETQYF.

The chain joins TRBV7-9 to TRBJ2-1, with 8 bases identical to TRBD1. The CDR3 consists of 14 residues. V lost 4 bases to trimming and J lost 6 bases; unmatched junction nucleotides: 5. The germline CDR1 and CDR2 sequences are SEHNR and FQNEAQ (reference sequence). The CDR3: CASSSPGTGNEQFF. For the CDR3, the DNA is TGTGCCAGCAGCTCCCCCGGGACAGGCAATGAGCAGTTCTTC. Full variable domain (rest looked up from reference TRBV7-9 and TRBJ2-1): DTGVSQNPRHKITKRGQNVTFRCDPISEHNRLYWYRQTLGQGPEFLTYFQNEAQLEKSRLLSDRFSAERPKGSFSTLEIQRTEQGDSAMYLCASSSPGTGNEQFFGPGTRLTVL.

V and J are TRBV5-4 and TRBJ2-1, with a weak D call TRBD1 (6 bases). The CDR3 contains 11 residues. Germline CDR1 SGHNT, CDR2 YYREEE (reference sequence). Trimming shortened V by 7 bases and J by 8 bases, and 10 bases separated the two germline ends. As DNA, the CDR3 is TGTGCCAGCGGGTCAGGGGATGAGCAGTTCTTC. Translation gives CASGSGDEQFF.

The V call is TRBV6-1, the J call TRBJ2-7, with D hard to call. Germline V CDR1 and CDR2: MNHNS, SASEGT. Deletions cut 6 bases from V and 0 bases from J, with 12 bases between. This CDR3 region has 14 residues. The CDR3 region has the DNA TGTGCCAGCAGAAGTGGGCGAGTCTCCTACGAGCAGTACTTC. Translated: CASRSGRVSYEQYF.

The V call is TRBV6-5, the J call TRBJ1-1; perhaps TRBD1 as D (6 bases). V gave up 7 bases and J gave up 0 bases, with 15 bases separating them. Germline CDR1 and CDR2: MNHEY and SVGAGI. The CDR3 covers 15 residues. CDR3 bases: TGTGCCAGCACTATAGGTCCAGGGGTGAACACTGAAGCTTTCTTT. Encoded protein: CASTIGPGVNTEAFF.